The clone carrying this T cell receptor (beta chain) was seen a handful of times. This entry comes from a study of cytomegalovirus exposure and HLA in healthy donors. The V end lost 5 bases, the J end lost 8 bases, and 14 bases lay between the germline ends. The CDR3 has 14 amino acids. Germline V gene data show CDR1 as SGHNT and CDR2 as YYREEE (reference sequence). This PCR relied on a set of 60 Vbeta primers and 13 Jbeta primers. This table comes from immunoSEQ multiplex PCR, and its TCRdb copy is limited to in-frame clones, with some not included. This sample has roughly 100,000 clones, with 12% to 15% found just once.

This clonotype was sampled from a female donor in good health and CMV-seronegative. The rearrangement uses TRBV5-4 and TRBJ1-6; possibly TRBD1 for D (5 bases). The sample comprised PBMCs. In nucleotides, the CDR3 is TGTGCCAGCAGTCGGGGGGTTTTGGATTCACCCCTCCACTTT. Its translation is CASSRGVLDSPLHF.